A single sample is the source of the 28 T cell receptor beta chains below, sequenced in a study of T cell repertoires in cytomegalovirus infection. TCRdb used MiXCR to reprocess the reads, holding one entry per CDR3 protein. The table includes around 250,000 distinct CDR3 sequences, about a sixth detected once. The sample was CD8+ T cells from PBMCs. The receptors were sampled from a human donor in good health (CMV status not recorded). Some clones in this sample may be carry-over from other donors' samples.

This chain connects TRBV20-1 to TRBJ1-1; D call uncertain. The germline V gene has CDR1 DFQATT and CDR2 SNEGSKA (reference sequence). V was cut by 0 bases and J by 6 bases, with 11 bases left in between. This CDR3 region has 13 residues. The DNA for the CDR3 is TGCAGTGCTAGAGATCGGAGGTTTCCTGAAGCTTTCTTT. It translates to CSARDRRFPEAFF.

The CDR3 protein is CASSEWDRTENIQYF. The CDR3 nucleotides are TGTGCCAGCAGTGAATGGGACAGGACCGAAAACATTCAGTACTTC. The J gene is TRBJ2-4, the V gene TRBV2; 8 bases are shared with TRBD1. The CDR3 has 15 amino acids. Germline V gene lookup returns CDR1 SNHLY and CDR2 FYNNEI. V was pared by 2 bases and J by 5 bases, with 5 bases of the junction left unmatched.

CDR3 sequence: CASRHESGQNLFEQYF. The DNA for the CDR3 is TGTGCCAGCAGACATGAATCGGGACAGAACCTATTCGAGCAGTACTTC. V is TRBV7-8 and J is TRBJ2-7; TRBD1 aligns across 7 bases. Germline assignment: CDR1 SGHVS and CDR2 FQNEAQ. The CDR3 is made up of 16 amino acids. Trimming removed 6 bases from V and 6 bases from J; junction bases left unmatched: 17.

The J gene is TRBJ2-2, the V gene TRBV12-3 or TRBV12-4; TRBD1 aligns across 9 bases. The CDR3 extends over 16 amino acids. Germline trimming cut 6 bases from V and 6 bases from J; bases unmatched to any gene: 11. The CDR3 DNA sequence: TGTGCCAGCAGCCACGGACAGGGGAGCTTCCCCGGGGAGCTGTTTTTT. Its protein is CASSHGQGSFPGELFF.

The rearrangement uses TRBV2 and TRBJ1-1; the D gene is possibly TRBD1 (6 bases). The CDR3 loop spans 18 amino acids. Between the trimmed V and J ends, which lost 6 bases and 2 bases, there was a span of 25 bases. Germline V lookup: CDR1 SNHLY, CDR2 FYNNEI. The chain's CDR3 is CASRPWGPIFLDNTEAFF. CDR3 nucleotides: TGTGCCAGCAGGCCGTGGGGGCCTATTTTTTTAGATAACACTGAAGCTTTCTTT. The full variable domain, with the rest looked up from reference TRBV2 and TRBJ1-1, is EPEVTQTPSHQVTQMGQEVILRCVPISNHLYFYWYRQILGQKVEFLVSFYNNEISEKSEIFDDQFSVERPDGSNFTLKIRSTKLEDSAMYFCASRPWGPIFLDNTEAFFGQGTRLTVV.

There are a few counts of this clonotype. V is TRBV6-8 and J is TRBJ1-1; D not resolved. Germline assignment: CDR1 MNHGY and CDR2 SAAAGT. The CDR3 has 15 amino acids. Trimming removed 0 bases at V and 1 base at J, with 9 bases between. CDR3 sequence: CASSYSSQQNTEAFF. CDR3 bases: TGTGCCAGCAGTTACTCGTCACAGCAGAACACTGAAGCTTTCTTT.

The sample holds many counts of this clonotype. The rearrangement links TRBV7-8 to TRBJ2-3, with 9 positions matching TRBD2. CDR1 SGHVS and CDR2 FQNEAQ come from the germline V gene. CDR3 length equals 15 residues. Germline trimming cut 0 bases from V and 5 bases from J; bases unmatched to any gene: 3. In DNA form, the CDR3 reads TGTGCCAGCAGCTTAGCGAATAGCGGGAGAGATACGCAGTATTTT. This translates into CASSLANSGRDTQYF.

This clonotype occurred many times. This rearrangement joins TRBV7-9 to TRBJ2-1, with D possibly matching TRBD2 (5 bases). V was cut by 2 bases and J by 7 bases, with 9 bases left in between. Germline V gene sequence: CDR1 SEHNR, CDR2 FQNEAQ (reference sequence). CDR3 length: 13 amino acids. The CDR3 DNA is TGTGCCAGCAGCTTACTAGCTAGGAATGAGCAGTTCTTC. Encoded protein: CASSLLARNEQFF.

This clonotype has a count of ten or more. The V and J genes are TRBV7-9 and TRBJ2-1; 7 nucleotides align to TRBD2. The germline CDR1 and CDR2 sequences are SEHNR and FQNEAQ (reference sequence). This CDR3 is built from 14 residues. The V and J ends lost 5 bases and 3 bases, in that order; junction bases with no gene match: 4. The CDR3 nucleotides are TGTGCCAGCAGCACCGGGACTATCTACAATGAGCAGTTCTTC. This encodes CASSTGTIYNEQFF.

This clonotype showed up just a few times. The V gene is TRBV6-5, the J gene TRBJ1-5, with 8 bases that match TRBD1. Germline CDR1 is MNHEY and CDR2 is SVGAGI. The CDR3 runs to 14 residues. The V segment lost 6 bases and the J segment 6 bases; nucleotides outside the gene matches: 7. DNA of the CDR3: TGTGCCAGCAGCCGCACAGGGGGAGGTCAGCCCCAGCATTTT. As protein: CASSRTGGGQPQHF.

The V and J genes are TRBV28 and TRBJ2-5, with D perhaps TRBD2 (6 bases). CDR1 and CDR2 from the germline V gene are MDHEN and SYDVKM. With 6 bases removed from V and 2 bases from J, the gap between germline ends came to 16 bases. The CDR3 consists of 15 residues. CDR3 residues: CASRRDGGSQETQYF. In DNA form, the CDR3 reads TGTGCCAGCAGGCGGGACGGAGGCTCGCAAGAGACCCAGTACTTC.

This clonotype has only a few counts. The gene calls are TRBV6-2 or TRBV6-3 and TRBJ2-3; D is unclear. Germline V lookup: CDR1 MNHEY, CDR2 SVGEGT. Trimming removed 0 bases at V and 0 bases at J, with 4 bases between. The CDR3 totals 14 residues. The CDR3 DNA reads TGTGCCAGCAGTTACTCAACTAGCACAGATACGCAGTATTTT. Protein: CASSYSTSTDTQYF.

This clonotype was recorded many times. The V gene is TRBV7-6, the J gene TRBJ1-1; TRBD1 matches at 9 bases. V shed 5 bases and J 5 bases; nucleotides not matched to a gene: 12. The germline V gene encodes CDR1 SGHVS and CDR2 FNYEAQ. This CDR3 is 16 amino acids long. CDR3 nucleotide sequence: TGTGCCAGCAGCCGGGACAGGGCCCTTGGGGGTACTGAAGCTTTCTTT. It specifies CASSRDRALGGTEAFF. Based on the CDR3 plus reference TRBV7-6 and TRBJ1-1, the full variable domain is GAGVSQSPRYKVTKRGQDVALRCDPISGHVSLYWYRQALGQGPEFLTYFNYEAQQDKSGLPNDRFSAERPEGSISTLTIQRTEQRDSAMYRCASSRDRALGGTEAFFGQGTRLTVV.

This clonotype was observed at least ten times. The V and J genes are TRBV7-8 and TRBJ2-1; maybe TRBD1 (6 bases). V was trimmed by 1 base and J by 3 bases, leaving 19 bases between them. Germline assignment: CDR1 SGHVS and CDR2 FQNEAQ. The CDR3 has 18 residues. The CDR3: CASSLVSRGRDNYNEQFF. The CDR3 region has the DNA TGTGCCAGCAGCTTAGTTTCCAGGGGCCGGGACAACTACAATGAGCAGTTCTTC.

CDR3 in amino acids: CASSLADSQPQHF. The CDR3 region has the DNA TGTGCCAGCAGCTTAGCGGACAGTCAGCCCCAGCATTTT. This chain connects TRBV7-6 to TRBJ1-5; weak D call: TRBD1 (6 bases). With 0 bases removed from V and 6 bases from J, the gap between germline ends came to 6 bases. Germline V CDR1 and CDR2: SGHVS, FNYEAQ. The CDR3 runs to 13 residues.

The gene calls are TRBV15 and TRBJ1-2; D gene ambiguous. CDR3 length: 12 residues. Germline V gene sequence: CDR1 LNHNV, CDR2 YYDKDF (reference sequence). V was pared by 1 base and J by 8 bases, with 8 bases between. The CDR3, as DNA: TGTGCCACCAGCAGAGGAGAGTGGGGCTACACCTTC. It is translated as CATSRGEWGYTF.

V gene TRBV4-1 combines with J gene TRBJ1-5, with D possibly matching TRBD1 (5 bases). The CDR3 sequence is 16 residues long. Germline CDR1 reads MGHRA; CDR2 reads YSYEKL. Trimming shortened V by 1 base and J by 2 bases, and 12 bases separated the two germline ends. CDR3 coding DNA: TGCGCCAGCAGCCAAGGACAGACCCAAGGCAATCAGCCCCAGCATTTT. Translated: CASSQGQTQGNQPQHF.

This clonotype appeared a few times. V and J are TRBV20-1 and TRBJ2-3, with D perhaps matching TRBD2 (6 bases). The length of the CDR3 is 14 residues. Germline V CDR1 and CDR2: DFQATT, SNEGSKA (reference sequence). V gave up 3 bases and J gave up 2 bases, with 12 bases separating them. CDR3 coding DNA: TGCAGTGCTAGTGCTACGGGGGACACAGATACGCAGTATTTT. The encoded protein is CSASATGDTDTQYF.

The chain is built from TRBV19 and TRBJ1-1; no firm D call. The V gene lost 4 bases and the J gene lost 4 bases, with 13 bases spanning the gap. The CDR3 contains 14 residues. Germline V gene sequence: CDR1 LNHDA, CDR2 SQIVND (reference sequence). CDR3 region: CASSKPRTLTEAFF. In nucleotides, the CDR3 is TGTGCCAGTAGTAAACCGCGGACCCTCACTGAAGCTTTCTTT.

The sample holds many counts of this clonotype. The V and J genes are TRBV7-8 and TRBJ1-5; TRBD1 agrees at 7 bases. This CDR3 comprises 15 residues. CDR1 is SGHVS and CDR2 is FQNEAQ in the germline V gene. The trim removed 0 bases at V and 7 bases at J, leaving 6 bases unmatched. CDR3 sequence (DNA): TGTGCCAGCAGCTTAGCCTCAGGGGGACGGCAGCCCCAGCATTTT. This codes for CASSLASGGRQPQHF.

The V call is TRBV15, the J call TRBJ2-5; D unclear. The CDR3 extends over 15 amino acids. CDR1 and CDR2 from the germline V gene are LNHNV and YYDKDF (reference sequence). V dropped 0 bases and J dropped 5 bases, with 13 bases sitting between them. The CDR3 nucleotides are TGTGCCACCAGCAGAGATCCGATGCCCTGGGAGACCCAGTACTTC. As protein: CATSRDPMPWETQYF.

Many counts were recorded for this clonotype. This chain uses TRBV7-2 with TRBJ2-3, with D perhaps matching TRBD2 (5 bases). V lost 3 bases and J lost 4, with 11 bases in between. The CDR3 runs to 14 residues. From germline, CDR1 is SGHTA and CDR2 FQGNSA. The CDR3 loop reads CASSLDLRADTQYF. CDR3 DNA sequence: TGTGCCAGCAGCTTGGACCTGCGGGCAGATACGCAGTATTTT.

This sequence joins TRBV4-1 and TRBJ2-1; TRBD1 matches 9 bases. This CDR3 region has 14 residues. In germline, CDR1 is MGHRA, CDR2 YSYEKL. Losses at the gene ends were 3 bases for V and 5 bases for J; bases not matched to a gene: 2. CDR3 residues: CASSQRDRDNEQFF. Written as DNA, the CDR3 is TGCGCCAGCAGCCAGAGGGACAGGGACAATGAGCAGTTCTTC.

This clonotype was seen more than once but under ten times. The genes are TRBV10-3 and TRBJ2-3, with 9 positions matching TRBD2. This CDR3 spans 18 amino acids. Germline trimming cut 4 bases from V and 0 bases from J; bases unmatched to any gene: 11. Germline V gives CDR1 ENHRY, CDR2 SYGVKD. CDR3 sequence: CAISAFPPSGGSTDTQYF. The CDR3 nucleotides are TGTGCCATCAGTGCGTTTCCACCAAGCGGGGGGAGCACAGATACGCAGTATTTT.

This clonotype was detected ten times or more. The chain carries TRBV7-2 and TRBJ1-2, with 8 bases lining up with TRBD1. This CDR3 region has 15 residues. CDR1 and CDR2 (germline): SGHTA, FQGNSA. The V gene end was trimmed by 5 bases and the J gene end by 1 base; junction bases not matched to a gene: 6. The CDR3 region has the DNA TGTGCCAGCAGCAGCAACAGGGGGATTAACTATGGCTACACCTTC. Protein sequence: CASSSNRGINYGYTF.

The V gene is TRBV20-1, the J gene TRBJ1-5; 10 bases fit TRBD1. This CDR3 contains 14 residues. Germline CDR1 and CDR2: DFQATT and SNEGSKA (reference sequence). J lost 3 bases, V lost 6 bases, and 5 bases had no gene match. CDR3: CSAGTGANNQPQHF. The CDR3 region has the DNA TGCAGTGCCGGGACAGGGGCCAACAATCAGCCCCAGCATTTT.

This clonotype was recorded many times. J is TRBJ1-4 and V is TRBV7-2; D is perhaps TRBD1 (6 bases). There are 15 residues in the CDR3. The germline V gene has CDR1 SGHTA and CDR2 FQGNSA. V lost 0 bases, J lost 13 bases, and 18 bases lay in between. The CDR3 protein is CASSLASRGGERLFF. The CDR3 nucleotides are TGTGCCAGCAGCTTAGCGAGCAGGGGCGGTGAGAGACTGTTTTTT.

This clonotype showed up just a few times. The chain is built from TRBV9 and TRBJ1-6; no reliable D call. The V and J ends lost 2 bases and 4 bases respectively, with 10 bases between them. The CDR3 is 15 residues long. The germline gives CDR1 SGDLS, CDR2 YYNGEE. CDR3 sequence (DNA): TGTGCCAGCAGCGTCGGTCAGAAGTATAATTCACCCCTCCACTTT. Amino acid sequence: CASSVGQKYNSPLHF.